These 12 T cell receptor beta chains originate from one sample sequenced in a study of blood T cell repertoires in COVID-19. Data came from immunoSEQ multiplex PCR; TCRdb stores just in-frame clones and leaves some out. The sample carries some 100,000 clones, about 88% recorded once. Sequenced sample: peripheral blood. The receptors stem from a woman at least 80 years old with active COVID-19.

The chain recombines TRBV19 with TRBJ2-7; the match to TRBD2 covers 7 bases. Unmatched junction bases numbered 14, after V lost 4 bases and J lost 5 bases. Germline V CDR1 and CDR2: LNHDA, SQIVND (reference sequence). The CDR3 is 16 residues long. The CDR3 bases are TGTGCCAGTAGTAATTCGGGAGGAATTCTGATGGACGAGCAGTACTTC. It specifies CASSNSGGILMDEQYF.

The J gene is TRBJ1-1, the V gene TRBV7-8; D is perhaps TRBD1 (5 bases). This CDR3 has 15 residues. CDR1 and CDR2 from the germline V gene are SGHVS and FQNEAQ. Between the trimmed V and J ends, which lost 5 bases and 7 bases, there was a span of 20 bases. CDR3 DNA sequence: TGTGCCAGCAGCCCATCAGGGTGGGGAGGGAATGAAGCTTTCTTT. Protein: CASSPSGWGGNEAFF.

The V call is TRBV7-9, the J call TRBJ2-7, with a possible D match to TRBD1 (6 bases). The V end lost 5 bases, the J end lost 1 base, and 9 bases lay between the germline ends. CDR1 is SEHNR, CDR2 FQNEAQ, per germline (reference sequence). This CDR3 is 13 amino acids long. The DNA for the CDR3 is TGTGCCAGCAGCCCGACAGGATCCTACGAGCAGTACTTC. Its protein is CASSPTGSYEQYF.

The V gene is TRBV15, the J gene TRBJ2-3, with 8 bases aligning to TRBD2. Germline-derived CDR1 and CDR2 are LNHNV and YYDKDF (reference sequence). The CDR3 length is 19 residues. J lost 4 bases, V lost 1 base, and 16 bases had no gene match. The CDR3 sequence: CATSRVGAGERVGADTQYF. The CDR3 DNA sequence: TGTGCCACCAGCAGAGTGGGAGCGGGGGAGAGGGTCGGCGCAGATACGCAGTATTTT.

This rearrangement joins TRBV19 to TRBJ2-7; D gene uncertain. The germline V gene has CDR1 LNHDA and CDR2 SQIVND (reference sequence). The CDR3 totals 15 residues. Trimming shortened V by 5 bases and J by 4 bases, and 18 bases separated the two germline ends. As DNA, the CDR3 is TGTGCCAGTAGTCCACGCAGCGAACCTTTTTACGAGCAGTACTTC. It codes for CASSPRSEPFYEQYF. The full variable domain, completed using reference TRBV19 and TRBJ2-7, is DGGITQSPKYLFRKEGQNVTLSCEQNLNHDAMYWYRQDPGQGLRLIYYSQIVNDFQKGDIAEGYSVSREKKESFPLTVTSAQKNPTAFYLCASSPRSEPFYEQYFGPGTRLTVT.

V usage is TRBV6-5 and J usage is TRBJ2-1; 13 nucleotides line up with TRBD2. The CDR3 is made up of 13 amino acids. Germline loops: CDR1 MNHEY, CDR2 SVGAGI. V dropped 6 bases and J dropped 10; count of bases not matched to a gene: 3. The CDR3 DNA sequence: TGTGCCAGCAGAGCGGGACTAGCGGGAGAGCAGTTCTTC. Encoded protein: CASRAGLAGEQFF.

The chain carries TRBV3-1 (or the pseudogene TRBV3-2) and TRBJ2-7; 12 nucleotides agree with TRBD1. Germline assignment: CDR1 LGHDT and CDR2 YNNKEL (reference sequence). V lost 4 bases and J lost 7; bases outside the gene matches: 8. The CDR3 runs 15 residues. CDR3 protein: CASSRPGQGAGEQYF. CDR3 nucleotide sequence: TGTGCCAGCAGCCGACCGGGACAGGGGGCCGGGGAGCAGTACTTC.

The chain employs TRBV4-1 and TRBJ2-1, with D possibly matching TRBD2 (5 bases). Trimming left V 0 bases short and J 8 bases short, with 14 bases between. Looked up from germline, CDR1 is MGHRA and CDR2 is YSYEKL. The CDR3 extends over 15 amino acids. CDR3 in DNA: TGCGCCAGCAGCCAAGAAGGTGATCGGGAATATGAGCAGTTCTTC. Its translation is CASSQEGDREYEQFF.

The rearrangement uses TRBV5-6 and TRBJ2-7, with 7 bases lining up with TRBD2. The CDR3 loop spans 16 amino acids. Germline lookup yields CDR1 SGHDT and CDR2 YYEEEE. The trim removed 4 bases at V and 3 bases at J, leaving 13 bases unmatched. Here the CDR3 reads CASSETSGTTFYEQYF. As DNA, the CDR3 is TGTGCCAGCAGCGAGACTTCCGGGACTACCTTCTACGAGCAGTACTTC.

The chain recombines TRBV21-1 with TRBJ1-5. TRBV21-1 is a known pseudogene. The CDR3 has 18 amino acids. CDR3 DNA sequence: TGTGCCAGCAGCAAAAGGGAATCGGCTGGAGGAGGCAATCAGCCCCAGCATTTT. It encodes CASSKRESAGGGNQPQHF.

The chain is built from TRBV4-2 and TRBJ2-7; D unresolved. With 0 bases removed from V and 4 bases from J, the gap between germline ends came to 10 bases. Germline CDR1 is LGHNA and CDR2 is YNFKEQ. The CDR3 runs 14 residues. CDR3 sequence (DNA): TGTGCCAGCAGCCAAGATTTGGGCCCTTACGAGCAGTACTTC. Residues: CASSQDLGPYEQYF.

This chain links TRBV4-3 with TRBJ2-1; possible D gene TRBD2, 5 bases. The ends were cut back, 1 base at V and 9 bases at J, with 22 bases in the middle. Germline assignment: CDR1 LGHNA and CDR2 YSLEER. The CDR3 consists of 17 residues. The CDR3: CASSQGTTDSLGIEQFF. CDR3 bases: TGCGCCAGCAGCCAAGGCACTACGGACTCCCTCGGGATTGAGCAGTTCTTC.